This T cell receptor (beta chain) comes out of a study of siplizumab effects on memory and regulatory T cells. Study outcomes and limitations: The diversity of naive T cells seemed greater than that of memory cells, and their alloresponse contribution seemed major. Proliferating CD4+ or CD8+ clones, roughly 75-96% of them, lacked an assignable naive or memory phenotype. Suppressive activity of Tregs proliferating in siplizumab cultures remained unconfirmed. Poor capture below about 10^-5 frequency left most alloreactive clones unmapped to unstimulated subsets.

Concerning this clone itself: Its cognate antigen is unknown.

This table comes from immunoSEQ multiplex PCR, and its TCRdb copy is limited to in-frame clones, with some not included. The repertoire holds some 100,000 clones, with over 85% as singletons. The sample was CD8+ T cells sorted from blood. This receptor was taken from a human donor in good health.

CDR3 in amino acids: CAWSGGLDYEQYF. The DNA for the CDR3 is TGTGCCTGGAGTGGGGGTCTCGACTACGAGCAGTACTTC. The chain recombines TRBV30 with TRBJ2-7; no reliable D call. Between the trimmed V and J ends, which lost 1 base and 3 bases, there was a span of 10 bases. This CDR3 is 13 amino acids long. From germline, CDR1 is GTSNPN and CDR2 SVGIG (reference sequence).